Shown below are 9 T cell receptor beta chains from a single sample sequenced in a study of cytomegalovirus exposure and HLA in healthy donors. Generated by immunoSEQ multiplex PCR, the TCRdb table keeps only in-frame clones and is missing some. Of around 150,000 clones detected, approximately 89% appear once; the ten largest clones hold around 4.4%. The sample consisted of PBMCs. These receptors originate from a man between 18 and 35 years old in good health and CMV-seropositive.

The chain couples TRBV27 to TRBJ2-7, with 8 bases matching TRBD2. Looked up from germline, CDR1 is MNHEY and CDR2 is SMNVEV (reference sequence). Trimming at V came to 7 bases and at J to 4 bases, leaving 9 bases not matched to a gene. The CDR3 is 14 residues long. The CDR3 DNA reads TGTGCCAGCACTCCTCGCGGGGGGCCTTACGAGCAGTACTTC. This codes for CASTPRGGPYEQYF.

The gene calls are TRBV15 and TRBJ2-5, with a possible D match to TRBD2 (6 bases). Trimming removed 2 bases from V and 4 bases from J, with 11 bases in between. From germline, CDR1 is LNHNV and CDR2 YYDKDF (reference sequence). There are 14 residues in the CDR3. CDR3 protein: CATSRRWGGETQYF. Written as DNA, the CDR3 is TGTGCCACCAGCAGAAGATGGGGAGGAGAGACCCAGTACTTC.

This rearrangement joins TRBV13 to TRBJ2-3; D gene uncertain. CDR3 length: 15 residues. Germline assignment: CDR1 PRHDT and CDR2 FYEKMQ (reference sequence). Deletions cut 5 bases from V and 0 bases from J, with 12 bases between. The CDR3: CASSLDSISTDTQYF. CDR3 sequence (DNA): TGTGCCAGCAGCCTAGACTCAATTAGCACAGATACGCAGTATTTT.

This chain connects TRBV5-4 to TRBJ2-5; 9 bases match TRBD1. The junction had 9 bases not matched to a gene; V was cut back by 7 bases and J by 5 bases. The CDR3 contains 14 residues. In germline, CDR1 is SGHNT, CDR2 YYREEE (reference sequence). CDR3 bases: TGTGCCAGCGAGATACAGGGGGCGTTTGAGACCCAGTACTTC. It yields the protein CASEIQGAFETQYF.

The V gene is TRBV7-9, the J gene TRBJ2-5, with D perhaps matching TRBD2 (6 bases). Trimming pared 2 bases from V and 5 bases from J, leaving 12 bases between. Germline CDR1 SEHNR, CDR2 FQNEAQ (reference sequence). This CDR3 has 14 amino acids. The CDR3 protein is CASSLFEGRETQYF. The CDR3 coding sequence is TGTGCCAGCAGCTTATTTGAGGGGAGGGAGACCCAGTACTTC.

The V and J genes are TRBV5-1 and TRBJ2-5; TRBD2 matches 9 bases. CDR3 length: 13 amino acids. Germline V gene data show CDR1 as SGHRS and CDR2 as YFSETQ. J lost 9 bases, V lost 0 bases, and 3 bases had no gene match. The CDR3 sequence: CASSLGREGPQYF. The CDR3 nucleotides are TGCGCCAGCAGCTTGGGGCGGGAGGGGCCCCAGTACTTC.

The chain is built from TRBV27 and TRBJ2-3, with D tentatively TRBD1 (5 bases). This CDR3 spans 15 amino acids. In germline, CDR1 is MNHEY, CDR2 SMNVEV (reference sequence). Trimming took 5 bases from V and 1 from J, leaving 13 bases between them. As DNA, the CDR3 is TGTGCCAGCAGTCTTGACAGATATCGCACAGATACGCAGTATTTT. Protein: CASSLDRYRTDTQYF.

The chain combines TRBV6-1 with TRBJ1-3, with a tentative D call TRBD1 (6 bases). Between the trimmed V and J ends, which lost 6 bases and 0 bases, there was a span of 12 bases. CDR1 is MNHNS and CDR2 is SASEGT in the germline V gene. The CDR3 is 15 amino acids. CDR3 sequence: CASSVQGISGNTIYF. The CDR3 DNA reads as TGTGCCAGCAGCGTCCAGGGGATCTCTGGAAACACCATATATTTT.

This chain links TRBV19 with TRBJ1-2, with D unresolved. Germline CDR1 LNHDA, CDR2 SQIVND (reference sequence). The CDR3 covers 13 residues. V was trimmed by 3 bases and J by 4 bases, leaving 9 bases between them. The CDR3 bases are TGTGCCAGTAGTATGCAGGCCTCCTATGGCTACACCTTC. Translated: CASSMQASYGYTF.